The 23 T cell receptor beta chains reported below all come from one sample, sequenced in a study of OX40 agonist ivuxolimab in advanced cancers. The protocol was immunoSEQ multiplex PCR, while the TCRdb copy is restricted to in-frame clones and leaves out a portion. The sample has tens of thousands of clones, roughly 90% seen once. The sample in question was CD4+ or CD8+ T cells sorted from blood, obtained in a trial of the OX40 agonist ivuxolimab. These TCRs come from an adult with an advanced solid tumor such as melanoma, head and neck, liver or kidney cancer.

The count of this clone is one. V and J are TRBV18 and TRBJ2-5; 9 bases are a match to TRBD1. This CDR3 is 14 amino acids long. Germline CDR1 KGHSH, CDR2 LQKENI. V lost 3 bases to trimming and J lost 4 bases; unmatched junction nucleotides: 3. The CDR3 DNA follows: TGTGCCAGCTCACCTACAGGGGGCCTAGAGACCCAGTACTTC. It encodes CASSPTGGLETQYF.

This sequence joins TRBV7-6 and TRBJ1-3, with a possible D match to TRBD1 (6 bases). Germline V gene data show CDR1 as SGHVS and CDR2 as FNYEAQ. This CDR3 spans 16 amino acids. The V end lost 5 bases, the J end lost 0 bases, and 14 bases lay between the germline ends. CDR3 DNA: TGTGCCAGCAGCACGAACAACAGGGCCTCTGGAAACACCATATATTTT. Encoded protein: CASSTNNRASGNTIYF.

V usage is TRBV5-1 and J usage is TRBJ2-7; TRBD1 aligns across 8 bases. The CDR3 runs to 14 residues. Germline CDR1 is SGHRS and CDR2 is YFSETQ. Germline trimming cut 4 bases from V and 2 bases from J; bases unmatched to any gene: 5. CDR3 nucleotides: TGCGCCAGCAGCCTTCGGACAGGGACCTACGAGCAGTACTTC. Translated, it gives CASSLRTGTYEQYF. Drawing the rest from reference TRBV5-1 and TRBJ2-7, the complete variable domain is KAGVTQTPRYLIKTRGQQVTLSCSPISGHRSVSWYQQTPGQGLQFLFEYFSETQRNKGNFPGRFSGRQFSNSRSEMNVSTLELGDSALYLCASSLRTGTYEQYFGPGTRLTVT.

V is TRBV5-4 and J is TRBJ1-3; D gene unclear. The CDR3 contains 14 residues. V lost 1 base and J lost 2, with 7 bases in between. CDR1 is SGHNT and CDR2 is YYREEE in the germline V gene (reference sequence). CDR3 nucleotides: TGTGCCAGCAGCTTGCCCCGGGCTGGAAACACCATATATTTT. It encodes CASSLPRAGNTIYF.

The chain links TRBV11-2 to TRBJ2-2, with a tentative D call TRBD2 (6 bases). CDR1 and CDR2 from the germline V gene are SGHAT and FQNNGV. CDR3 length: 15 amino acids. Trimming removed 5 bases at V and 6 bases at J, with 16 bases between. The CDR3 loop reads CASSQGGPGAGELFF. The DNA for the CDR3 is TGTGCCAGCAGCCAAGGAGGGCCGGGGGCCGGGGAGCTGTTTTTT.

The CDR3 protein is CAIRGDRENTEAFF. CDR3 coding DNA: TGTGCCATCAGGGGGGACAGGGAGAACACTGAAGCTTTCTTT. This chain links TRBV10-3 with TRBJ1-1; 9 bases map to TRBD1. Germline CDR1 ENHRY, CDR2 SYGVKD. The CDR3 totals 14 residues. With 6 bases clipped from V and 1 base from J, the junction kept 3 bases outside the gene matches.

This chain uses TRBV2 with TRBJ1-1; TRBD1 is a possible D gene (5 bases). Germline V CDR1 and CDR2: SNHLY, FYNNEI. The V and J ends lost 8 bases and 7 bases respectively, with 17 bases between them. This CDR3 contains 13 residues. CDR3 sequence reads: CASSGAGVGEAFF. The CDR3, as DNA: TGTGCCAGCTCCGGGGCCGGGGTGGGTGAAGCTTTCTTT.

The chain employs TRBV19 and TRBJ1-2; no clear D gene. The CDR3 spans 12 residues. In germline, CDR1 is LNHDA, CDR2 SQIVND (reference sequence). V was shortened by 7 bases and J by 4 bases, with 10 bases between the two germline ends. The CDR3 here is CASTYGSYGYTF. Written as DNA, the CDR3 is TGTGCCAGTACGTATGGCAGCTATGGCTACACCTTC.

The chain combines TRBV5-4 with TRBJ2-2; D uncertain. The germline V gene has CDR1 SGHNT and CDR2 YYREEE (reference sequence). The CDR3 has 11 residues. V lost 7 bases and J lost 4, with 5 bases in between. In DNA, the CDR3 is TGTGCCAGCCGGAGCACCGGGGAGCTGTTTTTT. Its protein is CASRSTGELFF.

The genes are TRBV11-2 and TRBJ2-3, with TRBD2 matching over 10 bases. The CDR3 spans 16 residues. CDR1 is SGHAT, CDR2 FQNNGV, per germline. J lost 0 bases, V lost 4 bases, and 4 bases had no gene match. The CDR3 DNA follows: TGTGCCAGCAGCTCCGGTAGCGGGAGGAGCACAGATACGCAGTATTTT. This translates into CASSSGSGRSTDTQYF.

The V gene is TRBV5-1, the J gene TRBJ2-1; TRBD1 agrees at 7 bases. The CDR3 totals 13 residues. With V trimmed by 4 bases and J by 8 bases, 6 bases remained unmatched. CDR1 SGHRS and CDR2 YFSETQ come from the germline V gene. The chain's CDR3 is CASSPRQGDEQFF. The DNA for the CDR3 is TGCGCCAGCAGCCCACGACAGGGCGATGAGCAGTTCTTC. The variable domain in full, with the rest retrieved from reference TRBV5-1 and TRBJ2-1, is KAGVTQTPRYLIKTRGQQVTLSCSPISGHRSVSWYQQTPGQGLQFLFEYFSETQRNKGNFPGRFSGRQFSNSRSEMNVSTLELGDSALYLCASSPRQGDEQFFGPGTRLTVL.

V gene TRBV28 combines with J gene TRBJ2-7; 7 nucleotides line up with TRBD2. CDR3 length: 11 residues. Germline CDR1 and CDR2: MDHEN and SYDVKM. V shed 8 bases, J shed 6 bases, and the junction held 4 bases outside the gene matches. The DNA of the CDR3 is TGTGCCAGCTCGTGGGAGGGCGAGCAGTACTTC. It specifies CASSWEGEQYF.

The V call is TRBV2, the J call TRBJ2-7; 12 positions match TRBD1. Germline-derived CDR1 and CDR2 are SNHLY and FYNNEI. CDR3 length: 19 residues. The V segment lost 7 bases and the J segment 0 bases; nucleotides outside the gene matches: 16. The CDR3 protein is CASNSPGQGAKGSSYEQYF. The CDR3 DNA is TGTGCCAGCAATTCACCGGGACAGGGGGCCAAAGGAAGCTCCTACGAGCAGTACTTC.

CDR3 protein: CASSIRGGGTDTQYF. The DNA of the CDR3 is TGTGCCAGTAGTATCCGGGGGGGCGGAACAGATACGCAGTATTTT. The genes are TRBV19 and TRBJ2-3, with 8 bases aligning to TRBD2. The J segment lost 3 bases and the V segment lost 3 bases, leaving 5 bases of the junction unmatched. The CDR3 is made up of 15 amino acids. Per germline, CDR1 LNHDA and CDR2 SQIVND (reference sequence).

The chain couples TRBV6-1 to TRBJ2-5, with D perhaps being TRBD1 or TRBD2 (6 bases each). Germline CDR1 is MNHNS and CDR2 is SASEGT. The CDR3 sequence is 15 residues long. V dropped 9 bases and J dropped 5 bases, with 22 bases sitting between them. CDR3: CASPTGARPLETQYF. CDR3 bases: TGTGCCAGTCCTACGGGGGCTCGACCGTTGGAGACCCAGTACTTC.

The rearrangement uses TRBV18 and TRBJ2-6, with TRBD1 identical over 10 bases. With V trimmed by 0 bases and J by 3 bases, 8 bases remained unmatched. The CDR3 consists of 19 residues. The germline gives CDR1 KGHSH, CDR2 LQKENI. The CDR3 nucleotides read TGTGCCAGCTCACCACCGGGGGACAGGGGATTTTATGGGGCCAACGTCCTGACTTTC. Its protein product is CASSPPGDRGFYGANVLTF.

The DNA for the CDR3 is TGTGCCATCACCCAGGGGGAGAACACTGAAGCTTTCTTT. Translation gives CAITQGENTEAFF. The chain joins TRBV10-3 to TRBJ1-1, with TRBD1 matching over 7 bases. This CDR3 comprises 13 residues. The germline V gene encodes CDR1 ENHRY and CDR2 SYGVKD. V dropped 7 bases and J dropped 1; count of bases not matched to a gene: 3.

The gene calls are TRBV6-5 and TRBJ2-1, with D possibly being TRBD1 (5 bases). Germline V gene sequence: CDR1 MNHEY, CDR2 SVGAGI. V gave up 7 bases and J gave up 3 bases, with 16 bases separating them. The CDR3 extends over 15 amino acids. Written as DNA, the CDR3 is TGTGCCAGCACCCCGGACAACACCCGCTACAATGAGCAGTTCTTC. Its translation: CASTPDNTRYNEQFF.

V is TRBV18 and J is TRBJ1-5; D not resolved. V lost 3 bases and J lost 0, with 9 bases in between. The CDR3 contains 15 residues. CDR1 is KGHSH and CDR2 is LQKENI in the germline V gene. CDR3: CASSPTLGSNQPQHF. The CDR3 DNA follows: TGTGCCAGCTCACCTACCCTCGGTAGCAATCAGCCCCAGCATTTT.

The V call is TRBV12-2, the J call TRBJ2-7; whether TRBD1, the table's D call, matches the DNA was not checked. TRBV12-2 is a documented pseudogene. This CDR3 is built from 15 residues. CDR3 nucleotide sequence: TGTGCAAGTCGCTTTATCCGGGACAACAAATACGAGCAGTACTTC. Its protein is CASRFIRDNKYEQYF.

CDR3 residues: CASSLTIAGGMYTQYF. In DNA form, the CDR3 reads TGTGCCAGCAGCTTGACGATAGCGGGAGGCATGTATACGCAGTATTTT. J is TRBJ2-3 and V is TRBV27; TRBD2 aligns across 10 bases. Looked up from germline, CDR1 is MNHEY and CDR2 is SMNVEV (reference sequence). V was clipped by 6 bases and J by 7 bases; unmatched bases: 13. CDR3 length: 16 amino acids.

V and J are TRBV10-2 and TRBJ1-5; D may be TRBD1 (6 bases). Germline V gene sequence: CDR1 WSHSY, CDR2 SAAADI. CDR3 length: 13 residues. The ends were cut back, 4 bases at V and 6 bases at J, with 10 bases in the middle. CDR3 residues: CASSAGAGQPQHF. The CDR3 DNA is TGCGCCAGCAGTGCAGGGGCTGGTCAGCCCCAGCATTTT.

The V call is TRBV6-5, the J call TRBJ1-3; D remains ambiguous. CDR1 is MNHEY and CDR2 is SVGAGI in the germline V gene. V gave up 7 bases and J gave up 0 bases, with 7 bases separating them. The CDR3 length is 13 residues. DNA of the CDR3: TGTGCCAGCATCCCCAGCTCTGGAAACACCATATATTTT. Translation gives CASIPSSGNTIYF.